The present T cell receptor beta chain was sequenced within a study of TIL therapy for anti-PD-1-resistant metastatic lung cancer. The libraries were made with immunoSEQ v3. Assay: immunoSEQ multiplex PCR; the TCRdb copy retains only in-frame clones and omits some. Of approximately 50,000 clones in the sample, about 81% were seen once. Time point given: pre-treatment sample, taken before nivolumab and TIL therapy. Note on this clone: Its specificity is unknown.

Whole-study findings and limits: The baseline peripheral repertoire was partially replaced by infused TIL clonotypes that later decayed.

V was pared by 6 bases and J by 3 bases, with 12 bases between. This CDR3 has 14 amino acids. Germline V lookup: CDR1 MDHEN, CDR2 SYDVKM. Sample: blood, taken at baseline. The receptor was derived from a person aged 25 to 85 with non-small cell lung cancer. The chain combines TRBV28 with TRBJ1-5, with D unclear. CDR3 sequence: CASRTGRINQPQHF. Written as DNA, the CDR3 is TGTGCCAGCAGGACCGGACGGATCAATCAGCCCCAGCATTTT.